The present T cell receptor beta chain was sequenced within a study of CD8 T cells in ankylosing spondylitis. This clonotype was found a few times. Its target is unknown. TCRdb independently ran MiXCR on the 5' RACE reads; one entry per CDR3 protein. The sample has around 340,000 distinct CDR3 sequences, roughly 20% seen once. Study observations and caveats: Clones that were linked to disease were CD8+ and were relatively rare in peripheral blood. Prior work had noted some motif variants in reactive arthritis blood and synovial fluid. Disease-linked clones reportedly showed significant enrichment in matched ankylosing spondylitis synovial fluid.

CDR3 size: 15 residues. Trimming removed 3 bases from V and 6 bases from J, with 15 bases in between. Looked up from germline, CDR1 is LGHNA and CDR2 is YNFKEQ. The receptor's source is a male donor with ankylosing spondylitis or in good health (not recorded which). This chain connects TRBV4-2 to TRBJ2-1, with D possibly TRBD1 on 7 matching bases. Specimen: blood, either unsorted or a sorted T cell fraction (not recorded which). As DNA, the CDR3 is TGTGCCAGCAGCCACCCAGACAGGGAGGCCAATGAGCAGTTCTTC. The encoded protein is CASSHPDREANEQFF.